This TCR beta chain came from a study of CD8 T cells in ankylosing spondylitis. Via MiXCR, TCRdb re-called the 5' RACE reads, giving one row per CDR3 protein. Altogether 250,000 to 300,000 distinct CDR3 sequences are present, around 19% being singletons, with the ten largest covering about 8.2%. This clonotype showed up just a few times. Its antigen is currently unknown. Study-level results: Enrichment of disease-linked clones was reportedly significant in matched ankylosing spondylitis synovial fluid. Clones linked to disease, bearing a CD8+ phenotype, were relatively rare in peripheral blood. Past studies reported some motif variants in reactive arthritis synovial fluid and blood. Characteristic, it appeared, of ankylosing spondylitis blood was a TCR beta motif of roughly eight highly homologous variants.

After removal of 6 bases from V and 3 bases from J, the junction contained 9 bases not matched to a gene. Germline V gene sequence: CDR1 MDHEN, CDR2 SYDVKM. The length of the CDR3 is 17 residues. This TCR was sampled from a male donor with ankylosing spondylitis or in good health (not recorded which). The rearrangement joins TRBV28 to TRBJ2-2, with TRBD2 matching 11 bases. The material sequenced was blood, either unsorted or a sorted T cell fraction (not recorded which). The CDR3 nucleotides are TGTGCCAGCAGATCCATAGCGGGGGGGCCGTACACCGGGGAGCTGTTTTTT. This gives the protein CASRSIAGGPYTGELFF.